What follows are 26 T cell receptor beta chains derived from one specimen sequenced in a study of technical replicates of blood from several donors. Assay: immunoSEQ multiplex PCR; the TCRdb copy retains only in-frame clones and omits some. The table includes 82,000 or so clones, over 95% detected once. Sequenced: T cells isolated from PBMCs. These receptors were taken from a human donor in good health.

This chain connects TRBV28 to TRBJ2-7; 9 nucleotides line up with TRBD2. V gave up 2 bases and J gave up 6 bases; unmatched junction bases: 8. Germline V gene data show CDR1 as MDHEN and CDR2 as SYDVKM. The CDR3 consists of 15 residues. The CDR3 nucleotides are TGTGCCAGCAGTTTAAGGTTAGCGGGAGCGGGCGAGCAGTACTTC. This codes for CASSLRLAGAGEQYF.

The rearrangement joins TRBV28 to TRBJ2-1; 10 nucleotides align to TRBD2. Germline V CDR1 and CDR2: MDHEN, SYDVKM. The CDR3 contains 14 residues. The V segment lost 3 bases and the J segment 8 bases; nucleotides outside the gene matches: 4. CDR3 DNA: TGTGCCAGCAGTTTCAGCGGGAGGGTAGATGAGCAGTTCTTC. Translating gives CASSFSGRVDEQFF.

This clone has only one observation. The CDR3 bases are TGTGCCAGCAGTCCAGGAGGGGTGGAGCAGTACTTC. Its protein product is CASSPGGVEQYF. This rearrangement joins TRBV27 to TRBJ2-7; TRBD2 is a possible D gene (6 bases). There are 12 residues in the CDR3. With 5 bases removed from V and 7 bases from J, the gap between germline ends came to 12 bases. The germline V gene encodes CDR1 MNHEY and CDR2 SMNVEV (reference sequence).

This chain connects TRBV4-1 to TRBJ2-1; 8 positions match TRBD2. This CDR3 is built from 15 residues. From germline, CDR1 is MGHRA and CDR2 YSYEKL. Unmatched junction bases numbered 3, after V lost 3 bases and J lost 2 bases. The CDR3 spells CASSHPGLAYNEQFF. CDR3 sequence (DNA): TGCGCCAGCAGCCATCCGGGACTAGCCTACAATGAGCAGTTCTTC.

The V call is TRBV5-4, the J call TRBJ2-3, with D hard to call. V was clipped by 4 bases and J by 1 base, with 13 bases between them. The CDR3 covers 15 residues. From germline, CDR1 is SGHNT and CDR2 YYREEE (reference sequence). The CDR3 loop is CASSVRDLGTDTQYF. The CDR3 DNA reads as TGTGCCAGCAGCGTGCGCGATCTCGGCACAGATACGCAGTATTTT.

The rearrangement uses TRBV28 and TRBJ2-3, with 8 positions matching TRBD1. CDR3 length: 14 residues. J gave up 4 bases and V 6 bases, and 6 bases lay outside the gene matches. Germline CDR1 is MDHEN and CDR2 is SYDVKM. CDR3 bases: TGTGCCAGCAGCTGGGACAGGCGAGCAGATACGCAGTATTTT. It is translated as CASSWDRRADTQYF.

CDR3 protein: CASSLPKDRNSNQPQHF. CDR3 DNA: TGCGCCAGCAGTCTCCCTAAGGACAGGAATAGCAATCAGCCCCAGCATTTT. The chain employs TRBV23-1 and TRBJ1-5, with 7 bases aligning to TRBD1. TRBV23-1 qualifies as an ORF whose function is uncertain. With 4 bases clipped from V and 0 bases from J, the junction kept 9 bases outside the gene matches. The length of the CDR3 is 17 residues.

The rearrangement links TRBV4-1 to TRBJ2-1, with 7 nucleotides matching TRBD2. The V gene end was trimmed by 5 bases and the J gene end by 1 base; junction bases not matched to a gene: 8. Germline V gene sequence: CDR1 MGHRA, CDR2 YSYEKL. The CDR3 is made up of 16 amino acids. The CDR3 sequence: CASSKTGLPSYNEQFF. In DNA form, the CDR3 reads TGCGCCAGCAGCAAAACGGGACTACCTTCCTACAATGAGCAGTTCTTC.

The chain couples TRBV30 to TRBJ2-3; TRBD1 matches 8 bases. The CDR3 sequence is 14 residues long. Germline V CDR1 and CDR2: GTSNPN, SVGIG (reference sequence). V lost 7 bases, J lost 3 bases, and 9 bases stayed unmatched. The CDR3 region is CAYAGGPGTDTQYF. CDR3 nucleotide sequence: TGTGCCTATGCAGGGGGCCCAGGTACAGATACGCAGTATTTT. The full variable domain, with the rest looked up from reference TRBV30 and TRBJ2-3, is SQTIHQWPATLVQPVGSPLSLECTVEGTSNPNLYWYRQAAGRGLQLLFYSVGIGQISSEVPQNLSASRPQDRQFILSSKKLLLSDSGFYLCAYAGGPGTDTQYFGPGTRLTVL.

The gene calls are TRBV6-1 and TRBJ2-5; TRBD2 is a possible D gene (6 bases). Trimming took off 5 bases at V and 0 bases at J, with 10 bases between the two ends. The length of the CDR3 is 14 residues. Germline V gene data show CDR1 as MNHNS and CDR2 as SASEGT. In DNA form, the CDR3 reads TGTGCCAGCAGTATGAGCGGGTACCAAGAGACCCAGTACTTC. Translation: CASSMSGYQETQYF.

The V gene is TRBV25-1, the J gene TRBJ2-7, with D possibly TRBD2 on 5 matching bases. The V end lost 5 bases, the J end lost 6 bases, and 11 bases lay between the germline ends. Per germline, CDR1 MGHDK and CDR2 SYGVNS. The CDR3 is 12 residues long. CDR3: CASSLGESEQYF. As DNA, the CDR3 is TGTGCCAGCAGTCTTGGGGAGAGCGAGCAGTACTTC.

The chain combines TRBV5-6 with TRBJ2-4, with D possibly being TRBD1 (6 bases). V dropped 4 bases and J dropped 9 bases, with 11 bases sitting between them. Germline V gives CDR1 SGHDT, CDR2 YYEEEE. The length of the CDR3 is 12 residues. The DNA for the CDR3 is TGTGCCAGCAGCAGGGACAATATCATTCAGTACTTC. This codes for CASSRDNIIQYF.

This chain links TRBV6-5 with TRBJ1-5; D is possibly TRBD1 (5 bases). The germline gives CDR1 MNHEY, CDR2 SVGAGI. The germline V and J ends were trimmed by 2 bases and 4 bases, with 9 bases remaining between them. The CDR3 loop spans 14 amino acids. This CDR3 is CASSYREGNQPQHF. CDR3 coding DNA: TGTGCCAGCAGTTACAGGGAGGGGAATCAGCCCCAGCATTTT.

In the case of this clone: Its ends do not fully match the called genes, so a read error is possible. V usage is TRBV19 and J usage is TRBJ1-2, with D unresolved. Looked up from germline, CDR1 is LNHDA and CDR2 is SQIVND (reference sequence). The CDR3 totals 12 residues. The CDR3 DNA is TGTGCCACTATGTTACGAAACTATGGTTACACCTTC. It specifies CATMLRNYGYTF. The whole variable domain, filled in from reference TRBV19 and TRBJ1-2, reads DGGITQSPKYLFRKEGQNVTLSCEQNLNHDAMYWYRQDPGQGLRLIYYSQIVNDFQKGDIAEGYSVSREKKESFPLTVTSAQKNPTAFYLCATMLRNYGYTFGSGTRLTVV.

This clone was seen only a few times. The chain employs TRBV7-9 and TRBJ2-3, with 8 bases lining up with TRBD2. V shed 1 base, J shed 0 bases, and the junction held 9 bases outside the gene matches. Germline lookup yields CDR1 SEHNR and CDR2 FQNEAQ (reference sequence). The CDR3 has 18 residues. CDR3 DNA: TGTGCCAGCAGCTTAGGAGGACTAGCTTTTATCAGCACAGATACGCAGTATTTT. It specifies CASSLGGLAFISTDTQYF.

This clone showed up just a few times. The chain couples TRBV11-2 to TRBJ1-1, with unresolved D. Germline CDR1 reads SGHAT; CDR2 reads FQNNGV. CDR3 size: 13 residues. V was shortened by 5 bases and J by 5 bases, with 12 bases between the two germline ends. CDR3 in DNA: TGTGCCAGCAGCCTAAGGGCGGGGACTGAAGCTTTCTTT. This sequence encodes CASSLRAGTEAFF. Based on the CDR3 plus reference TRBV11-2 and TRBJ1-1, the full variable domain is EAGVAQSPRYKIIEKRQSVAFWCNPISGHATLYWYQQILGQGPKLLIQFQNNGVVDDSQLPKDRFSAERLKGVDSTLKIQPAKLEDSAVYLCASSLRAGTEAFFGQGTRLTVV.

CDR3 bases: TGTGCCAGCAGCCGAAGCGGGTACCCTGCTAATGAGCAGTTCTTC. This encodes CASSRSGYPANEQFF. V is TRBV4-2 and J is TRBJ2-1; D is possibly TRBD2 (6 bases). Trimming took off 4 bases at V and 7 bases at J, with 17 bases between the two ends. This CDR3 contains 15 residues. In germline, CDR1 is LGHNA, CDR2 YNFKEQ.

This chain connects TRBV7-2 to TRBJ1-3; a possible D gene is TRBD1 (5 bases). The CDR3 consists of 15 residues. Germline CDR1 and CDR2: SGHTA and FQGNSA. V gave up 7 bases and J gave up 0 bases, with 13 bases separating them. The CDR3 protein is CASIQGPYSGNTIYF. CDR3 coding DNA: TGTGCCAGCATCCAGGGTCCGTACTCTGGAAACACCATATATTTT.

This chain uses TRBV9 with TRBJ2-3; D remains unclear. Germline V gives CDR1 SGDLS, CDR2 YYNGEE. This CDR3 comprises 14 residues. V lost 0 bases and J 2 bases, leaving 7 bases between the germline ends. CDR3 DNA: TGTGCCAGCAGCGTAGATTTAGCCACAGATACGCAGTATTTT. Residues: CASSVDLATDTQYF.

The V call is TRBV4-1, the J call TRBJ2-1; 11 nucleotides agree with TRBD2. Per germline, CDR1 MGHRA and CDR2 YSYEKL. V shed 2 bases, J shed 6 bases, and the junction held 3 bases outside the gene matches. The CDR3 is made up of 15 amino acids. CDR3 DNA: TGCGCCAGCAGCCAATCTAGCGGGAGGCCCAATGAGCAGTTCTTC. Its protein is CASSQSSGRPNEQFF.

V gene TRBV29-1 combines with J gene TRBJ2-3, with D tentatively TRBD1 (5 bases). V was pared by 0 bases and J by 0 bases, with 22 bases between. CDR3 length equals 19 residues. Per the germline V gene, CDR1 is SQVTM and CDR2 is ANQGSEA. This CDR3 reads CSVEDLRGIANSSTDTQYF. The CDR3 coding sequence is TGCAGCGTTGAAGATCTTAGGGGCATAGCTAACTCTAGCACAGATACGCAGTATTTT.

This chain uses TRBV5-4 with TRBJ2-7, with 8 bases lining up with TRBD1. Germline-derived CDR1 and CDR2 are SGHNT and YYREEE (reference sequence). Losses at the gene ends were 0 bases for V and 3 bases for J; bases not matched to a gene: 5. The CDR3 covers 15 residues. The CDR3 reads CASSLEPGGIYEQYF. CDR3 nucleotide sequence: TGTGCCAGCAGCTTGGAGCCAGGGGGCATCTACGAGCAGTACTTC.

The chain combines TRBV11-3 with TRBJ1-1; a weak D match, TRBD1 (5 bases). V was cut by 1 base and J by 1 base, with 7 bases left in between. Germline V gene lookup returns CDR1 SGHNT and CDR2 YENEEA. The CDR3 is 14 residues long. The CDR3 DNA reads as TGTGCCAGCAGCTTAGGTCAGGGGAACACTGAAGCTTTCTTT. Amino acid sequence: CASSLGQGNTEAFF.

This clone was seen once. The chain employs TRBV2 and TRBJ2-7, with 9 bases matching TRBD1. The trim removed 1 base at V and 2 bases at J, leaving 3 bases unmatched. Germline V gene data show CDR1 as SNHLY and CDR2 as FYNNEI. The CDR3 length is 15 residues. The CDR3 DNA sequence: TGTGCCAGCAGTGAAGTGGGACAGGGACCCTACGAGCAGTACTTC. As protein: CASSEVGQGPYEQYF.

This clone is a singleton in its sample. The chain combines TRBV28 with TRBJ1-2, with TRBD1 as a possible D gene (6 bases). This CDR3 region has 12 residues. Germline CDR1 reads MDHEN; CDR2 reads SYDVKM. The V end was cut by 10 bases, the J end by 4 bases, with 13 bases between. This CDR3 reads CATDRTAYGYTF. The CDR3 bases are TGTGCCACCGACCGGACAGCCTATGGCTACACCTTC.

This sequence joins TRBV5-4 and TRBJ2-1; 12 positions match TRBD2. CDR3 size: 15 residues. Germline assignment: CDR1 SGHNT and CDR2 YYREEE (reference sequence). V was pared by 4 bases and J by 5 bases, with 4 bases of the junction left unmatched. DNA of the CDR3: TGTGCCAGCAGCACCACTAGCGGGAGGAACAATGAGCAGTTCTTC. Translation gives CASSTTSGRNNEQFF. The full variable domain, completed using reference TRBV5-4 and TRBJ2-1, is ETGVTQSPTHLIKTRGQQVTLRCSSQSGHNTVSWYQQALGQGPQFIFQYYREEENGRGNFPPRFSGLQFPNYSSELNVNALELDDSALYLCASSTTSGRNNEQFFGPGTRLTVL.